A selection of T cell receptor beta chains follows, all from one sample in a study of shared clonotypes between healthy human individuals. Assay used: immunoSEQ multiplex PCR; TCRdb lists only in-frame clones, some missing. The table records 2 million to 3 million clones, approximately 94% of them present only once. Source material: naive CD4+ T cells sorted from blood. These receptors all come from a man aged 18 to 35 in good health. The CDR3 runs from the conserved cysteine through the conserved F or W. A D gene is named only where the DNA matches it firmly. Clone size appears in some rows only: once, few, many, or a class for an expanded clone.

clone_size j_call d_call v_call cdr3_aa cdr3_nt
. TRBJ1-5 . TRBV7-8 CASSLLSNFGNQPQHF TGTGCCAGCAGCTTACTTTCCAATTTCGGCAATCAGCCCCAGCATTTT
once TRBJ1-6 TRBD1 TRBV28 CASSRVGQGALSPLHF TGTGCCAGCAGTAGGGTGGGACAGGGGGCTCTTTCACCCCTCCACTTT
. TRBJ1-2 . TRBV5-1 CASSLGGTNTNYGYTF TGCGCCAGCAGCTTGGGGGGAACAAATACTAACTATGGCTACACCTTC
. TRBJ2-1 TRBD1 TRBV11-3 CASSLGGTAYNEQFF TGTGCCAGCAGCTTAGGTGGGACAGCATACAATGAGCAGTTCTTC
once TRBJ2-7 . TRBV27 CASSSGPNYEQYF TGTGCCAGCAGTTCGGGGCCAAACTACGAGCAGTACTTC
. TRBJ1-3 . TRBV5-1 CASSLGGTASSGNTIYF TGCGCCAGCAGCTTAGGGGGTACAGCTAGCTCTGGAAACACCATATATTTT
once TRBJ2-1 . TRBV9 CASSVGGTSMLYEQFF TGTGCCAGCAGCGTAGGAGGGACCAGTATGCTATATGAGCAGTTCTTC
. TRBJ1-2 . TRBV19 CASGPGGIANYGYTF TGTGCCAGTGGACCGGGGGGGATAGCTAACTATGGCTACACCTTC
. TRBJ1-1 . TRBV6-6 CASITVQGRMNTEAFF TGTGCCAGCATCACAGTACAGGGACGAATGAACACTGAAGCTTTCTTT
. TRBJ1-2 . TRBV2 CASSGDSSRYGYTF TGTGCCAGCAGCGGGGACTCCTCCAGGTATGGCTACACCTTC
. TRBJ2-1 TRBD2 TRBV10-3 CAISLAGLAGVDEQFF TGTGCCATCAGTCTAGCCGGGCTAGCGGGAGTTGATGAGCAGTTCTTC
. TRBJ2-3 . TRBV6-1 CASRGRGSDTQYF TGTGCCAGCAGGGGGCGGGGTTCAGATACGCAGTATTTT
. TRBJ2-3 TRBD2 TRBV7-2 CASSRRSLAASSTDTQYF TGTGCCAGCAGCCGGCGGTCCCTAGCGGCATCTAGCACAGATACGCAGTATTTT
. TRBJ2-1 TRBD2 TRBV5-1 CASSTGTSAYNEQFF TGCGCCAGCAGCACCGGGACTAGCGCTTACAATGAGCAGTTCTTC
few TRBJ1-5 . TRBV5-1 CASSPGGPYSNQPQHF TGCGCCAGCAGCCCCGGGGGGCCTTATAGCAATCAGCCCCAGCATTTT
. TRBJ1-4 . TRBV7-9 CASSLERRETNEKLFF TGTGCCAGCAGCTTAGAGAGGCGGGAAACTAATGAAAAACTGTTTTTT
few TRBJ2-2 TRBD1 TRBV2 CASRQGGTGELFF TGTGCCAGCAGACAGGGGGGCACCGGGGAGCTGTTTTTT
. TRBJ2-7 TRBD2 TRBV28 CASSLILAESSYEQYF TGTGCCAGCAGTCTGATACTAGCGGAAAGCTCCTACGAGCAGTACTTC
. TRBJ1-4 . TRBV28 CATAPRATGEKLFF TGTGCCACCGCGCCTAGGGCCACGGGTGAAAAACTGTTTTTT
once TRBJ1-1 . TRBV18 CASSAGGRTEAFF TGTGCCAGCTCTGCGGGGGGCAGAACTGAAGCTTTCTTT
. TRBJ2-7 . TRBV5-1 CASSLTAGTDYEQYF TGCGCCAGCAGCTTGACCGCGGGGACGGACTACGAGCAGTACTTC
. TRBJ2-7 . TRBV6-4 CASSKGLGGRISYEQYF TGTGCCAGCAGTAAAGGGTTAGGGGGGAGGATATCCTACGAGCAGTACTTC
. TRBJ2-7 . TRBV7-9 CASSADRVRGEQYF TGTGCCAGCAGCGCCGACAGAGTACGGGGCGAGCAGTACTTC
. TRBJ2-5 TRBD1 TRBV5-1 CASSLAPTGKQETQYF TGCGCCAGCAGCTTGGCCCCGACAGGGAAGCAAGAGACCCAGTACTTC
. TRBJ1-4 TRBD1 TRBV19 CASSHGTANEKLFF TGTGCCAGTAGCCACGGGACAGCTAATGAAAAACTGTTTTTT
. TRBJ1-2 . TRBV2 CASRDPGQGTYGYTF TGTGCCAGCAGGGACCCGGGACAAGGGACCTATGGCTACACCTTC
. TRBJ2-3 TRBD2 TRBV5-4 CASSLGLAGGQDTQYF TGTGCCAGCAGCTTGGGGCTAGCGGGGGGGCAAGATACGCAGTATTTT
. TRBJ2-3 TRBD2 TRBV13 CASSEGTSGGTDTQYF TGTGCCAGCAGCGAAGGGACTAGCGGGGGCACAGATACGCAGTATTTT
. TRBJ2-3 TRBD2 TRBV5-4 CASSSAGEGTDTQYF TGTGCCAGCAGCTCTGCGGGAGAAGGCACAGATACGCAGTATTTT
once TRBJ2-1 TRBD1 TRBV7-2 CASSVQGAINNEQFF TGTGCCAGCAGCGTACAGGGGGCGATTAACAATGAGCAGTTCTTC
. TRBJ1-3 TRBD1 TRBV10-1 CASSPGTVGNTIYF TGCGCCAGCAGCCCCGGGACAGTTGGAAACACCATATATTTT
. TRBJ2-3 . TRBV6-1 CASSEGGPDTDTQYF TGTGCCAGCAGTGAAGGAGGGCCGGACACAGATACGCAGTATTTT
. TRBJ2-7 . TRBV28 CASSLWDSPYEQYF TGTGCCAGCAGTTTATGGGACAGCCCCTACGAGCAGTACTTC
once TRBJ1-1 TRBD1 TRBV28 CASSLGGTGGEAFF TGTGCCAGCAGTTTAGGGGGAACAGGGGGAGAAGCTTTCTTT
. TRBJ1-4 . TRBV5-1 CASSLSGKGGTREKLFF TGCGCCAGCAGCTTGTCCGGTAAAGGGGGAACGAGGGAAAAACTGTTTTTT
. TRBJ2-7 . TRBV12-2 CASRSHHTYEQYF TGTGCAAGTCGCTCCCACCATACCTACGAGCAGTACTTC
. TRBJ2-3 TRBD1 TRBV5-1 CASSFLGQGADTQYF TGCGCCAGCAGCTTTTTAGGTCAGGGGGCAGATACGCAGTATTTT
. TRBJ2-5 TRBD2 TRBV7-2 CASSPSGRDLETQYF TGTGCCAGCAGCCCAAGCGGGAGGGACTTGGAGACCCAGTACTTC
. TRBJ2-7 . TRBV19 CASSQDGGPSEQYF TGTGCCAGTAGTCAGGACGGGGGCCCGAGCGAGCAGTACTTC
. TRBJ2-5 . TRBV7-2 CASSLGSQETQYF TGTGCCAGCAGCTTAGGTTCCCAAGAGACCCAGTACTTC
once TRBJ2-5 . TRBV10-2 CASSESGYQTQYF TGCGCCAGCAGTGAGTCAGGTTACCAGACCCAGTACTTC
. TRBJ1-2 . TRBV4-2 CASSPTQGAHGYTF TGTGCCAGCAGCCCGACCCAGGGAGCTCATGGCTACACCTTC
. TRBJ1-2 . TRBV14 CASSPRQAGRYGYTF TGTGCCAGCAGCCCCCGACAGGCGGGACGTTATGGCTACACCTTC
. TRBJ2-7 . TRBV5-1 CASSLADWAGASNEQYF TGCGCCAGCAGCTTGGCCGATTGGGCGGGGGCGAGTAACGAGCAGTACTTC
few TRBJ1-5 . TRBV4-3 CASSQGTRLGPQHF TGCGCCAGCAGCCAAGGGACGCGCTTAGGGCCCCAGCATTTT